The source of this T cell receptor (beta chain) is a study of Ad26.COV2.S vaccination and SARS-CoV-2 variants. General study results and limits: It was vaccine recipients, not placebo recipients, who had the higher spike-specific TCR breadth.

The protocol was immunoSEQ multiplex PCR, while the TCRdb copy is restricted to in-frame clones and leaves out a portion. The repertoire includes over 130,000 clones, roughly 85% of them detected once, and around 5% sits in the top ten. A word on this clone: No antigen is known for it.

The TCR comes from a human donor who had recovered from COVID-19. Material: peripheral blood, obtained after recovery from COVID-19.

The CDR3 here is CASSQEYKAGTHKRLRRAFF. The CDR3 DNA follows: TGTGCCAGCAGCCAAGAGTATAAAGCCGGGACCCATAAGAGATTACGAAGAGCTTTCTTT. This rearrangement joins TRBV4-2 to TRBJ1-1, with D possibly matching TRBD1 (5 bases). Germline V gives CDR1 LGHNA, CDR2 YNFKEQ. The CDR3 covers 20 residues. The V end was cut by 0 bases, the J end by 10 bases, with 33 bases between.